This T cell receptor (beta chain) is from a study of read filtering for tumor transcriptome and immune sequencing (TCRdb year 2020). With respect to the entire study: The cohort consisted of roughly 18 male and some 15 female patients, with a mean age of roughly 70 years and an age range of roughly 45 to 85. Per sample, about 3.5 to 11 million TCR-region mapped reads were obtained with IR-seq, compared with only 85 to 1273 with RNA-seq. Whole-transcriptome libraries were prepared with the TruSeq RNA Access Library Prep Kit after DNase treatment. As a main aim, a read-filtering strategy for immune repertoire data was addressed, with the specific question being whether clonotypes supported by a single read should be removed. By revised international staging, eight or nine patients were R-ISS I, about 16 were R-ISS II and about seven were R-ISS III. Using the same bone marrow samples, the study compared TCR repertoires obtained by targeted immune repertoire sequencing with those obtained by bulk whole-transcriptome sequencing.

Starting from 350 to 450 ng RNA, TCR libraries were constructed with the Immunoverse kit using molecular barcoded adaptors that cover the alpha/delta and beta/gamma chains. TCR library preparation used the same RNA that went into transcriptome sequencing. Sequencing of TCR libraries was carried out on an Illumina HiSeq 4000 with 2 x 150 cycles. On the study's bioinformatics: With MiXCR, TCR reads were aligned to human V, D, J and C references and assembled into CDR3 clonotypes, with quality filtering and error correction included. The tcR package in R was used for analysis of clonotype counts and gene usage diversity. For inspection of raw mapping reads, RNA-seq reads were mapped by STAR aligner version 2.5.3a onto GRCh37 of the human genome. To test how sequencing depth affects detected clonotypes, IR-seq fastq files were randomly downsampled with Seqtk 1.3. Starting from the raw public reads, TCRdb applied fastp trimming at Q25, assembled clones with MiXCR and retained in-frame beta chains. A single entry per CDR3 protein holds the most common genes and DNA from its merged rows. The V and J calls here are based on TCRdb, not the publication. The sample table shows tens of thousands of distinct CDR3 sequences, and about 12% are seen once. Of the sample, just over 14% is held by the ten largest clones.

The germline V gene gives CDR1 as MNHEY and CDR2 as SVGEGT. V lost 1 base and J lost 4 bases; the stretch between them is 8 bases long. Its CDR3 holds 13 amino acids, cysteine through phenylalanine. Only CDR3 DNA remains: 39 bases, in frame from the first base. General study outcomes and caveats: Compared with RNA-seq, IR-seq captured clonotypes at much greater depth and more reliably, and a smaller IR-seq throughput was enough to identify most of the shared clonotypes. Rather than purified T cells, the sorted CD138-negative fraction was a mixed bone marrow immune population. The correlation between IR-seq and RNA-seq shared clonotype proportions was increased by removal of single-read clonotypes. In IR-seq, roughly 79% of clonotypes but approximately 4% of total reads were represented by single-read clonotypes, whereas in RNA-seq, about 75% of clonotypes and approximately 44% of reads were represented by single-read clonotypes.

This clonotype was detected ten times or more. It lacks a known antigen. No much larger clone is present one base from it, and per-base qualities are unavailable. Bone marrow was sampled from every patient at the time of active disease. Ficoll-Hypaque density gradient centrifugation was used to isolate bone marrow mononuclear cells. Myeloma plasma cells were removed and CD138-negative cells were obtained by negative selection following labeling with CD138 magnetic microbeads on a MACS separator. Flow cytometry with CD138 antibodies on an Attune NxT was used to check how pure the isolated cells were. TRIzol reagent was used to extract total RNA, and a NanoDrop spectrophotometer was used to quantify the extracted RNA. Paired RNA-seq and IR-seq were performed on the CD138-negative bone marrow sample of each patient.

The rearrangement combines TRBV6-2 or TRBV6-3 with TRBJ2-7; perhaps TRBD2 is the D gene, with 5 bases matching. Sequencing used a population of CD138-negative cells sorted from bone marrow. Read against the paper, the sample's cell subset or site label means: bone marrow mononuclear cells depleted of CD138+ plasma/myeloma cells by negative magnetic selection. The source is a donor older than 35 with multiple myeloma. In nucleotides, the sequence is TGTGCCAGCAGTTACTTCAGGACTTACGAGCAGTACTTC. This gives the protein CASSYFRTYEQYF.